These T cell receptor beta chains were read from a single sample in a study of blood T cells in healthy people across ages. TCRdb analysed the 5' RACE reads with MiXCR anew, one entry per CDR3 protein. The table has some 1.7 million distinct CDR3 sequences, about 28% seen once; the top ten hold 7.7%. The source material was blood. These receptors originate from a woman in her twenties or thirties in good health. Both conserved end residues are part of each CDR3. Each record gives: D gene, V gene, J gene, clone size, CDR3 DNA, CDR3 protein. A D gene is named only where the DNA matches it firmly. Clone size is shown for a subset of rows, as once, few, many or a class of expanded clone.

d_call: NA
v_call: TRBV4-3
j_call: TRBJ2-3
clone_size: few
cdr3_nt: TGCGCCAGCAGCCAAGACGCGGTGGCCAGCACAGATACGCAGTATTTT
cdr3_aa: CASSQDAVASTDTQYF

d_call: TRBD1
v_call: TRBV12-5
j_call: TRBJ2-5
clone_size: few
cdr3_nt: TGTGCTAGTGGTTTAGGACAGGGAGTTTGGGAGACCCAGTACTTC
cdr3_aa: CASGLGQGVWETQYF

d_call: TRBD2
v_call: TRBV6-2/TRBV6-3
j_call: TRBJ2-1
clone_size: once
cdr3_nt: TGTGCCAGCAGTTACTCGACTAGCGGGGGCCGTGGAGGGCAGTTCTTC
cdr3_aa: CASSYSTSGGRGGQFF

d_call: NA
v_call: TRBV20-1
j_call: TRBJ1-2
clone_size: few
cdr3_nt: TGCAGTGCTAGTGATCGTCGGGCTAACTATGGCTACACCTTC
cdr3_aa: CSASDRRANYGYTF

d_call: NA
v_call: TRBV27
j_call: TRBJ2-7
clone_size: NA
cdr3_nt: TGTGCCAGCAGCCCGGAAAGTATGGGCTCCTACGAGCAGTACTTC
cdr3_aa: CASSPESMGSYEQYF

d_call: NA
v_call: TRBV6-5
j_call: TRBJ1-2
clone_size: NA
cdr3_nt: TGTGCCAGCAGTTACCCGACAGGACATGGCTACACCTTC
cdr3_aa: CASSYPTGHGYTF

d_call: TRBD2
v_call: TRBV28
j_call: TRBJ2-5
clone_size: few
cdr3_nt: TGTGCCAGCAGTCACGGGACTAGCGGGGACGGTGAGACCCAGTACTTC
cdr3_aa: CASSHGTSGDGETQYF

d_call: TRBD2
v_call: TRBV7-6
j_call: TRBJ2-5
clone_size: NA
cdr3_nt: TGTGCCAGCAGCGATGACCTAGCGGGATCTACCTCTTGGGTTAGGCAGTACTTC
cdr3_aa: CASSDDLAGSTSWVRQYF

d_call: TRBD2
v_call: TRBV7-6
j_call: TRBJ2-1
clone_size: NA
cdr3_nt: TGTGCCAGCAGCTTAACTAGCGGGAGTTACAATAAGCAGTTCTTC
cdr3_aa: CASSLTSGSYNKQFF

d_call: TRBD1
v_call: TRBV3-1
j_call: TRBJ2-1
clone_size: few
cdr3_nt: TGTGCCAGCAGTCGGACAGGGTCCCACAATGAGCAGTTCTTC
cdr3_aa: CASSRTGSHNEQFF

d_call: TRBD1
v_call: TRBV18
j_call: TRBJ1-1
clone_size: once
cdr3_nt: TGTGCCAGCTCCCTTCAAGGTTGGACAGGGCGGACTGAAGCTTTCTTT
cdr3_aa: CASSLQGWTGRTEAFF

d_call: NA
v_call: TRBV7-2
j_call: TRBJ1-6
clone_size: NA
cdr3_nt: TGTGCCAGCAGCTTTGGGGTCAATAATTCACCCCTCCACTTT
cdr3_aa: CASSFGVNNSPLHF

d_call: NA
v_call: TRBV6-6
j_call: TRBJ2-1
clone_size: few
cdr3_nt: TGTGCCAGCAGTTACAACCAGGGAAGGGGGAATGAGCAGTTCTTC
cdr3_aa: CASSYNQGRGNEQFF

d_call: TRBD1
v_call: TRBV12-3/TRBV12-4
j_call: TRBJ1-6
clone_size: NA
cdr3_nt: TGTGCCAGCAGGGACAGGAGAACGCGATCACCCCTCCACTTT
cdr3_aa: CASRDRRTRSPLHF

d_call: NA
v_call: TRBV20-1
j_call: TRBJ2-7
clone_size: many
cdr3_nt: TGCAGTGCTAGAGCCAACTCAAAATCCTACGAGCAGTACTTC
cdr3_aa: CSARANSKSYEQYF

d_call: TRBD2
v_call: TRBV4-3
j_call: TRBJ2-7
clone_size: NA
cdr3_nt: TGCGCCAGCAGCCAAGGACTAGCGGGAGCTCAGCAGTACTTC
cdr3_aa: CASSQGLAGAQQYF

d_call: NA
v_call: TRBV9
j_call: TRBJ2-7
clone_size: many
cdr3_nt: TGTGCCAGCAGCGTAGGCAACGAGCAGTACTTC
cdr3_aa: CASSVGNEQYF

d_call: NA
v_call: TRBV18
j_call: TRBJ1-6
clone_size: NA
cdr3_nt: TGTGCCAGCTCACCATACAGCATGAGGCGATCCGCTTCACCCCTCCACTTT
cdr3_aa: CASSPYSMRRSASPLHF

d_call: NA
v_call: TRBV6-5
j_call: TRBJ1-2
clone_size: NA
cdr3_nt: TGTGCCAGCAGTGGGATAGGGGCTAACTATGGCTACACCTTC
cdr3_aa: CASSGIGANYGYTF

d_call: TRBD2
v_call: TRBV5-1
j_call: TRBJ2-1
clone_size: NA
cdr3_nt: TGCGCCAGCAGCTTGATCAGTGGACTAGCATACAATGAGCAGTTCTTC
cdr3_aa: CASSLISGLAYNEQFF

d_call: NA
v_call: TRBV5-5
j_call: TRBJ2-7
clone_size: many
cdr3_nt: TGTGCCAGCAGCAAACAGGGAGCACGCGGGGAGCAGTACTTC
cdr3_aa: CASSKQGARGEQYF

d_call: NA
v_call: TRBV24-1
j_call: TRBJ2-5
clone_size: NA
cdr3_nt: TGTGCCACCAGTGTACAAGGGGGGGTTCAAGAGACCCAGTACTTC
cdr3_aa: CATSVQGGVQETQYF

d_call: NA
v_call: TRBV20-1
j_call: TRBJ2-7
clone_size: many
cdr3_nt: TGCAGTGCTAGAAATTCGGCAGGGCGAGACGAGCAGTACTTC
cdr3_aa: CSARNSAGRDEQYF

d_call: TRBD2
v_call: TRBV20-1
j_call: TRBJ2-7
clone_size: NA
cdr3_nt: TGCAGTGCTAGTGGAGCGGGGAGCTCCTACAATGAGCAGTACTTC
cdr3_aa: CSASGAGSSYNEQYF

d_call: NA
v_call: TRBV19
j_call: TRBJ2-1
clone_size: NA
cdr3_nt: TGTGCCAGTAGTATTAGCCCAGGGGTTGAGCAGTTCTTC
cdr3_aa: CASSISPGVEQFF

d_call: TRBD2
v_call: TRBV6-5
j_call: TRBJ2-1
clone_size: NA
cdr3_nt: TGTGCCAGCAGTTATCAACCGAGCGGGGTCGCCTACAATGAGCAGTTCTTC
cdr3_aa: CASSYQPSGVAYNEQFF

d_call: NA
v_call: TRBV29-1
j_call: TRBJ1-2
clone_size: NA
cdr3_nt: TGCAGCGTGACTGGGGGGAGCGGTGGCTACACCTTC
cdr3_aa: CSVTGGSGGYTF

d_call: TRBD2
v_call: TRBV29-1
j_call: TRBJ2-3
clone_size: NA
cdr3_nt: TGCAGCGTTGTGTGGGCGGGAGTCGGAGATACGCAGTATTTT
cdr3_aa: CSVVWAGVGDTQYF

d_call: TRBD2
v_call: TRBV9
j_call: TRBJ2-7
clone_size: NA
cdr3_nt: TGTGCCAGCAGCGCTAGATCTAGCGGGAGCTACGAGCAGTACTTC
cdr3_aa: CASSARSSGSYEQYF

d_call: NA
v_call: TRBV10-3
j_call: TRBJ2-5
clone_size: once
cdr3_nt: TGTGCCATCAGTGCATTCGGCGGGGCGTACCAAGAGACCCAGTACTTC
cdr3_aa: CAISAFGGAYQETQYF